The clone carrying this T cell receptor beta chain has a count of ten or more. What it recognizes is unknown. The definition of stable Graves' hyperthyroidism was no ophthalmopathy progression within 18 months. Patients with uncontrolled infections, other autoimmune diseases, pregnancy or lactation were excluded. The data were obtained in a study of T cells in Graves' hyperthyroidism and ophthalmopathy. Findings and caveats of the study: Ophthalmopathy and stable hyperthyroidism were separated by a 13 V-J model. The blood repertoire included most of the expanded thyroid clonotypes above 0.001.

Deletions cut 6 bases from V and 7 bases from J, with 10 bases between. The germline CDR1 and CDR2 sequences are MNHEY and SVGEGT. The CDR3 totals 12 residues. It was RNA transcripts that yielded the amplified TCR beta CDR3 regions. Using the HTBI primer set, a first-round RT-PCR was run on the TCR CDR3. TCRdb independently ran MiXCR on the multiplex PCR reads; one entry per CDR3 protein. This table has roughly 49,000 distinct CDR3 sequences, approximately 53% appearing once. The sequencing sample was made of peripheral blood or thyroid tissue (not recorded which). The sequence was collected from a man between 18 and 35 years old with Graves' hyperthyroidism. The chain has TRBV6-2 or TRBV6-3 and TRBJ1-5; D is undetermined. CDR3 sequence reads: CASRRLEQPQHF. CDR3 sequence (DNA): TGTGCCAGCAGGAGGTTGGAGCAGCCCCAGCATTTT.